This T cell receptor beta chain was sequenced for a study of shared clonotypes between healthy human individuals. CDR1 MDHEN and CDR2 SYDVKM come from the germline V gene. This CDR3 region has 16 residues. Trimming pared 3 bases from V and 3 bases from J, leaving 12 bases between. Profiling relied on immunoSEQ multiplex PCR, and the TCRdb table lists in-frame clones only, not all of them. The sample lists 1.5 million to 2.5 million clones, approximately 94% occurring once. Naive CD8 isolation took CD45RO-negative cells positively selected for CCR7 and excluded terminally differentiated effector memory CD45RA+ cells.

Sequencing was performed on naive CD8+ T cells sorted from blood. The receptor was isolated from a young man in good health. This rearrangement joins TRBV28 to TRBJ1-6, with D unresolved. This CDR3 is CASSLGQSYYNSPLHF. As DNA, the CDR3 is TGTGCCAGCAGTTTGGGTCAAAGCTACTATAATTCACCCCTCCACTTT.